Detailed here is one T cell receptor beta chain. Its antigen remains unknown. This sample was included in a study of identical twins. J lost 8 bases, V lost 3 bases, and 6 bases had no gene match. Germline-derived CDR1 and CDR2 are DFQATT and SNEGSKA (reference sequence). The CDR3 is 13 residues long. Each CDR3 protein gets one entry after TCRdb re-called the 5' RACE reads with MiXCR. The sample carries about 890,000 distinct CDR3 sequences, 9% to 15% recorded once. Whole-study results and caveats: Conclusions relied on cross-sectional statistical analysis, not following the same donors.

The sample also formed part of further work on yellow fever vaccine responses in identical twins.

This sequence joins TRBV20-1 and TRBJ1-4; 7 bases align to TRBD1. Sequencing was carried out using PBMCs. The source of this sequence is a woman between 18 and 29 years old in good health. The CDR3 spells CSARTGTDEKLFF. CDR3 DNA sequence: TGCAGTGCTAGGACCGGGACAGACGAAAAACTGTTTTTT.